This T cell receptor beta chain emerged from a study of T cells after yellow fever vaccination. Whole-study findings and limits: Though it reached lower strength, the secondary response hit its peak faster, day 5 versus 15. Post-booster repertoires contained most primary-vaccination clones again (around 97% CD4, 88% CD8).

V shed 5 bases, J shed 7 bases, and the junction held 9 bases outside the gene matches. From germline, CDR1 is SEHNR and CDR2 FQNEAQ (reference sequence). The CDR3 length is 15 residues. Comments on this clonotype: Antigen specificity is unknown.

For TCR, cDNA came from 5'RACE template switching, which added a universal primer site and UMIs. TCRdb re-analysed the 5' RACE reads in MiXCR, keeping a single row per CDR3 protein. Here the sample spans 500,000 to 650,000 distinct CDR3 sequences, roughly 17% being singletons. The sequence came from a man younger than 35 who received the YFV17D yellow fever vaccine. The chain recombines TRBV7-9 with TRBJ2-1; the match to TRBD1 covers 9 bases. The sample in question was PBMCs, obtained roughly 5 days after the first yellow fever vaccination. Here the CDR3 DNA reads TGTGCCAGCAGCCTCGGGACAGGGAGTCAGAATGAGCAGTTCTTC. Encoded protein: CASSLGTGSQNEQFF.